This T cell receptor beta chain was obtained from a study of blood T cell repertoires in COVID-19. Study-level information: Researchers got acute and convalescent COVID-19 samples from the United States, Italy and Spain. T cells, B-cell-depleted T cells, or PBMCs provided the cDNA or gDNA that served as material.

Germline V gene sequence: CDR1 MGHRA, CDR2 YSYEKL. The CDR3 is made up of 14 amino acids. The ends lost 4 bases at V and 8 bases at J; junction bases unmatched: 8. Authors' processing steps: Amplification with reference gene primers provided the estimates of nucleated cell counts. Libraries were prepared by immunoSEQ multiplex PCR; TCRdb keeps only in-frame clonotypes and omits some of them. V, J and clone size were drawn from that table, and D and trimming were deduced from the DNA. The sample has about 230,000 clones, over 65% seen once; the top ten hold roughly 2.7%. The chain carries TRBV4-1 and TRBJ2-7; 10 bases align to TRBD1. Sample: peripheral blood. The receptor was isolated from a woman in her 70s with active or convalescent COVID-19. CDR3: CASSRGGQGSKQYF. CDR3 coding DNA: TGCGCCAGCAGCCGCGGGGGACAGGGGAGCAAGCAGTACTTC.